The rows below give T cell receptor beta chains drawn from one sample of a study of cytomegalovirus exposure and HLA in healthy donors. Assay used: immunoSEQ multiplex PCR; TCRdb lists only in-frame clones, some missing. The table lists 100,000 to 150,000 clones, around 80% of them singletons, with about 1.1% in the top ten. The sample was PBMCs. The origin of the receptors is a woman in her twenties or thirties in good health and CMV-seronegative. The CDR3 runs from the conserved cysteine through the conserved F or W. D genes are given only for firm matches. Some rows mark clone size as missing; the rest say once, few, many or name a class of expanded clone.

TRBV18,-,TRBJ1-4,TRBD1,CASSPLWDRRNEKLFF,TGTGCCAGCTCACCACTGTGGGACAGGCGTAATGAAAAACTGTTTTTT
TRBV18,-,TRBJ1-2,-,CASSSRQENYGYTF,TGTGCCAGCTCGTCGAGACAGGAAAACTATGGCTACACCTTC
TRBV7-9,few,TRBJ2-3,TRBD2,CASSSRGEGTDTQYF,TGTGCCAGCAGCTCCCGGGGGGAGGGCACAGATACGCAGTATTTT
TRBV6-1,-,TRBJ1-4,-,CASSGLQLNEKLFF,TGTGCCAGCAGTGGTTTACAGCTTAATGAAAAACTGTTTTTT
TRBV11-2,-,TRBJ2-3,-,CASSLGVSSTDTQYF,TGTGCCAGCAGCTTAGGTGTTTCTAGCACAGATACGCAGTATTTT
TRBV12-5,-,TRBJ1-5,-,CASGSGDQPQHF,TGTGCTAGTGGTTCCGGTGATCAGCCCCAGCATTTT
TRBV5-5,-,TRBJ1-1,TRBD1,CASSFGTGNTEAFF,TGTGCCAGCAGTTTTGGGACAGGGAACACTGAAGCTTTCTTT
TRBV7-2,-,TRBJ2-3,-,CASSLDLLMSGSTDTQYF,TGTGCCAGCAGCTTAGATCTTCTTATGAGCGGGAGCACAGATACGCAGTATTTT
TRBV4-1,-,TRBJ2-1,TRBD2,CASSQEKAGGPYEQFF,TGCGCCAGCAGCCAAGAGAAGGCGGGGGGGCCCTATGAGCAGTTCTTC
TRBV6-1,-,TRBJ1-2,-,CASLEGFLAGGYTF,TGTGCCAGCCTCGAGGGGTTTCTAGCGGGAGGCTACACCTTC
TRBV2,-,TRBJ1-3,-,CASCLGVTGNTIYF,TGTGCCAGCTGTCTCGGTGTCACCGGAAACACCATATATTTT
TRBV7-9,-,TRBJ2-7,-,CASSLPGRGYEQYF,TGTGCCAGCAGCTTACCCGGGAGAGGTTACGAGCAGTACTTC
TRBV9,-,TRBJ1-2,TRBD1,CASRATTGGGYTF,TGTGCCAGCAGAGCCACAACAGGGGGAGGCTACACCTTC
TRBV19,-,TRBJ2-7,-,CASSIDFRGYEQYF,TGTGCCAGTAGTATCGATTTCAGGGGTTACGAGCAGTACTTC
TRBV4-2,-,TRBJ1-2,-,CASSQDGAYGYTF,TGTGCCAGCAGCCAAGACGGAGCCTATGGCTACACCTTC
TRBV4-1,-,TRBJ1-2,-,CASSQEHKPYGYTF,TGCGCCAGCAGCCAAGAACACAAACCATATGGCTACACCTTC
TRBV7-8,-,TRBJ1-5,TRBD1,CASSFIGQASNQPQHF,TGTGCCAGCAGCTTTATCGGACAGGCGAGCAATCAGCCCCAGCATTTT
TRBV19,-,TRBJ1-5,-,CASAKAGGRVSINQPQHF,TGTGCCAGTGCAAAGGCGGGAGGGCGAGTCTCTATCAATCAGCCCCAGCATTTT
TRBV5-4,-,TRBJ1-2,TRBD1,CASSVLDRGHNYGYTF,TGTGCCAGCAGCGTACTCGACAGGGGGCATAACTATGGCTACACCTTC
TRBV2,-,TRBJ1-2,TRBD1,CASKRYRGGGNYGYTF,TGTGCCAGCAAGAGGTACCGAGGGGGCGGTAACTATGGCTACACCTTC
TRBV6-5,-,TRBJ2-7,TRBD2,CASSYPTSGTYEQYF,TGTGCCAGCAGTTACCCCACTAGCGGGACCTACGAGCAGTACTTC
TRBV6-6,-,TRBJ2-1,TRBD1,CASSQGTGYNEQFF,TGTGCCAGCAGTCAAGGGACAGGGTACAATGAGCAGTTCTTC
TRBV11-2,-,TRBJ1-1,-,CASSLVGAGAFF,TGTGCCAGCAGCTTAGTGGGGGCTGGGGCTTTCTTT
TRBV27,-,TRBJ1-2,-,CASSSRSGLSDGYTF,TGTGCCAGCAGTTCACGAAGCGGTCTCAGCGATGGCTACACCTTC
TRBV7-9,-,TRBJ1-1,TRBD1,CASRSPGGVGTEAFF,TGTGCCAGCAGATCTCCAGGGGGAGTGGGAACTGAAGCTTTCTTT
TRBV27,-,TRBJ2-7,-,CASSDLASVGEQYF,TGTGCCAGCAGCGACCTAGCGTCCGTAGGCGAGCAGTACTTC
TRBV6-1,-,TRBJ1-3,-,CASRDSSGNTIYF,TGTGCCAGCAGAGACAGCTCTGGAAACACCATATATTTT
TRBV9,-,TRBJ2-5,TRBD1,CASSADGQGHQETQYF,TGTGCCAGCAGCGCCGACGGACAGGGGCACCAAGAGACCCAGTACTTC
TRBV6-5,-,TRBJ2-3,-,CASSLDRARTQYF,TGTGCCAGCAGTTTGGACAGAGCGCGCACGCAGTATTTT
TRBV7-2,few,TRBJ2-3,-,CASSSGLITDTQYF,TGTGCCAGCAGCTCGGGACTCATCACAGATACGCAGTATTTT
TRBV2,-,TRBJ2-3,-,CASRWARSTDTQYF,TGTGCCAGCAGGTGGGCACGTAGCACAGATACGCAGTATTTT
TRBV11-3,-,TRBJ1-1,-,CASSLTRTVPEAFF,TGTGCCAGCAGCCTAACGCGGACAGTACCTGAAGCTTTCTTT
TRBV18,-,TRBJ2-7,TRBD2,CASSPIWAGDEQYF,TGTGCCAGCTCACCCATCTGGGCGGGAGACGAGCAGTACTTC
TRBV9,-,TRBJ2-3,TRBD2,CASSGPGTSADTQYF,TGTGCCAGCAGCGGCCCCGGGACTAGCGCAGATACGCAGTATTTT
TRBV7-2,few,TRBJ2-2,TRBD2,CASSLAFSGSGELFF,TGTGCCAGCAGCTTAGCGTTTAGCGGGAGTGGGGAGCTGTTTTTT
TRBV13,-,TRBJ1-1,-,CASSGWGGADTEAFF,TGTGCCAGCAGCGGCTGGGGGGGGGCAGACACTGAAGCTTTCTTT
TRBV11-2,-,TRBJ1-1,-,CASSFSARNTEAFF,TGTGCCAGCAGCTTTTCTGCCAGGAACACTGAAGCTTTCTTT
TRBV29-1,-,TRBJ1-1,-,CSVRVGTEAFF,TGCAGCGTTCGGGTAGGAACTGAAGCTTTCTTT
TRBV6-1,-,TRBJ2-7,-,CASSGGGKNEQYF,TGTGCCAGCAGTGGAGGAGGGAAGAACGAGCAGTACTTC
TRBV7-2,few,TRBJ2-7,TRBD1,CASSSFAGQGIKQYF,TGTGCCAGCAGCTCTTTTGCGGGACAGGGAATCAAGCAGTACTTC
TRBV15,-,TRBJ1-2,-,CATSRDRGGYGYTF,TGTGCCACCAGCAGAGACCGTGGGGGGTATGGCTACACCTTC
TRBV11-2,-,TRBJ1-3,TRBD1,CASSLDLAQGATLTGNTIYF,TGTGCCAGCAGCTTAGATCTCGCCCAGGGGGCGACTCTGACTGGAAACACCATATATTTT
TRBV6-6,few,TRBJ2-1,-,CASRSIGHEQFF,TGTGCCAGCAGGTCCATTGGGCATGAGCAGTTCTTC
TRBV14,-,TRBJ1-6,-,CASSQELRSPLHF,TGTGCCAGCAGCCAAGAACTGCGATCACCCCTCCACTTT
TRBV4-2,-,TRBJ2-5,TRBD1,CASSQEGTGGETQYF,TGTGCCAGCAGCCAAGAAGGGACAGGGGGAGAGACCCAGTACTTC
TRBV4-1,-,TRBJ1-1,-,CASSPTGTEAFF,TGCGCCAGCAGCCCGACAGGCACTGAAGCTTTCTTT
TRBV30,-,TRBJ1-6,-,CAWSVQGSEYSPLHF,TGTGCCTGGAGTGTTCAGGGGTCGGAGTATTCACCCCTCCACTTT